This is a list of T cell receptor beta chains from one sample in a study of cytomegalovirus exposure and HLA in healthy donors. The protocol was immunoSEQ multiplex PCR, while the TCRdb copy is restricted to in-frame clones and leaves out a portion. The data hold approximately 30,000 clones, with around two fifths observed a single time. Sequencing was performed on PBMCs. These receptors were obtained from a woman aged 50 to 60 in good health and CMV-seronegative. Each CDR3 is given with its conserved first and last residue.

j_call,v_call,cdr3_aa
TRBJ2-7,TRBV11-3,CASSLDQNSYEQYF
TRBJ1-4,TRBV19,CASSRGYNEKLFF
TRBJ1-2,TRBV2,CANSDSDYGYTF
TRBJ2-2,TRBV29-1,CSVFTGDGHGELFF
TRBJ1-5,TRBV2,CASSEGGHHNQPQHF
TRBJ2-7,TRBV30,CAGAGGGYEQYF
TRBJ2-1,TRBV10-3,CAISSREDEQFF
TRBJ1-6,TRBV23-1,CASGRDRGRGDSPLHF
TRBJ2-1,TRBV9,CASSEERGTGNEQFF
TRBJ1-1,TRBV4-1,CASSPNRQGGAEAFF
-,TRBV10-3,CATSRGLAGGEYEQYF
TRBJ1-6,TRBV19,CASSPNLPSPLHF
TRBJ2-5,TRBV11-2,CASSLMGGGRQETQYF
TRBJ1-4,TRBV29-1,CSAQRDNWAGNEKLFF
TRBJ1-6,TRBV6-1,CASSASDSPLHF
TRBJ2-2,TRBV6-6,CASSYLPGPEGGELFF
TRBJ2-2,TRBV19,CASSTTGDPGELFF
TRBJ2-2,TRBV5-1,CASSPNGQNGELFF